This TCR beta chain was captured in a study of beta chain features in type 1 diabetes. General study points: TCRB CDR3s from Type 1 diabetes patients were moderately but significantly shorter in all four CD4+ subsets. Naive, central memory and regulatory TCRB repertoires appeared more similar among patients than healthy donors. The question left open here concerned HLA type influencing TCRB rearrangement. Patients and controls would be equally affected if PCR favored shorter templates.

All of the isolated RNA was reverse transcribed, so expressed TCRB transcripts were sequenced. Method: immunoSEQ multiplex PCR; TCRdb's copy keeps in-frame clones and lacks some. The table records over 150,000 clones, about a tenth of them present only once. Using CD45RO/CCR7/CD25/CD127/CD95/CD27, CD4+ naive, central memory, regulatory and stem cell-like memory cells were sorted. The table lists this clone with a few counts. Its antigen is still unknown. CDR1 GTSNPN and CDR2 SVGIG come from the germline V gene (reference sequence). With 4 bases removed from V and 4 bases from J, the gap between germline ends came to 6 bases. The length of the CDR3 is 11 residues.

The receptor comes from a man aged 25-40 years with type 1 diabetes. The specimen was central memory CD4+ T cells from blood. V and J are TRBV30 and TRBJ2-3; D gene unclear. In DNA, the CDR3 is TGTGCCTGGACGAGCTCAGATACGCAGTATTTT. This encodes CAWTSSDTQYF.